This record looks at one TCR beta chain sequence and its context. Its specificity is not known. The source of the sample is a study of T cell responses to AZD1222 COVID-19 vaccine. Assay: immunoSEQ multiplex PCR; the TCRdb copy retains only in-frame clones and omits some. The sample records 95,000 to 110,000 clones, around 93% being singletons. Study outcomes and limitations: Only a handful of individuals given AZD1222 were seropositive at baseline. A mostly white British donor set with more females was recruited, and clonal diversity was possibly underestimated. Across spike, vaccine-associated CD4 TCRs were found, dominant at 160-218 and 743-854.

CDR1 and CDR2 from the germline V gene are MNHEY and SVGEGT. V shed 5 bases, J shed 7 bases, and the junction held 10 bases outside the gene matches. This CDR3 contains 16 residues. The chain recombines TRBV6-2 or TRBV6-3 with TRBJ1-6; TRBD1 agrees at 8 bases. The clonotype was recovered from an adult who received the AZD1222 COVID-19 vaccine. The source material was peripheral blood, sampled 28 days after the second AZD1222 dose. The CDR3 DNA reads as TGTGCCAGCAGTGCTCTCCGGGACAGGATGAATTCACCCCTCCACTTT. Translated, it gives CASSALRDRMNSPLHF.